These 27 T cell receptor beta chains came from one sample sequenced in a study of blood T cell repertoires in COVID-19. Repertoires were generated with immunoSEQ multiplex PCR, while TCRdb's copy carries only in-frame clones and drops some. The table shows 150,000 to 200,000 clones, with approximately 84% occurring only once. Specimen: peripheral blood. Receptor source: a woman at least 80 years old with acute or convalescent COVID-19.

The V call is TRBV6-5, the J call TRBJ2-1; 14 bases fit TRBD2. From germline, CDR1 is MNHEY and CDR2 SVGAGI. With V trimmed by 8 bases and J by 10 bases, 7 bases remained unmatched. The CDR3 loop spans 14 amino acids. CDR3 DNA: TGTGCCAGCTCGGGACTAGCGGGAGTCGGGGAGCAGTTCTTC. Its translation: CASSGLAGVGEQFF.

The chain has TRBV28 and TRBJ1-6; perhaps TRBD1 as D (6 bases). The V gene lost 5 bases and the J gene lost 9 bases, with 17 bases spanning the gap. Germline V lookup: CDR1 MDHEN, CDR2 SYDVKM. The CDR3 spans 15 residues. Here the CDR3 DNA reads TGTGCCAGCAGTCCCAGGGGTGGGGCCGGTTCACCCCTCCACTTT. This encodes CASSPRGGAGSPLHF.

The CDR3 loop reads CASSGDRGLGTQYF. In DNA form, the CDR3 reads TGTGCCAGCAGTGGGGACAGGGGGCTGGGTACGCAGTATTTT. The chain uses TRBV2 and TRBJ2-3, with 12 bases fitting TRBD1. The CDR3 is 14 residues long. The germline gives CDR1 SNHLY, CDR2 FYNNEI. V trimming: 4 bases; J trimming: 8 bases; junction bases outside the gene matches: 4. Full variable domain (missing parts from reference TRBV2 and TRBJ2-3): EPEVTQTPSHQVTQMGQEVILRCVPISNHLYFYWYRQILGQKVEFLVSFYNNEISEKSEIFDDQFSVERPDGSNFTLKIRSTKLEDSAMYFCASSGDRGLGTQYFGPGTRLTVL.

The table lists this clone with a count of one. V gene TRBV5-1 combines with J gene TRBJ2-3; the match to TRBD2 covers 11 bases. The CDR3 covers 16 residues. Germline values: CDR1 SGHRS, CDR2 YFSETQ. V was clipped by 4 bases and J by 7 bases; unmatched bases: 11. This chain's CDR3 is CASSPQIAGGPNTQYF. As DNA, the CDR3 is TGCGCCAGCAGCCCCCAGATAGCGGGAGGGCCGAATACGCAGTATTTT.

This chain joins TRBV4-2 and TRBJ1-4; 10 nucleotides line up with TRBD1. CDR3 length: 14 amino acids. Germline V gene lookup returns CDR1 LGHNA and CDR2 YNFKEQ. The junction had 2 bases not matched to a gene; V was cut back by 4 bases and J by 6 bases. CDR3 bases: TGTGCCAGCAGCCCCGGGACAGGGGATGAAAAACTGTTTTTT. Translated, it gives CASSPGTGDEKLFF.

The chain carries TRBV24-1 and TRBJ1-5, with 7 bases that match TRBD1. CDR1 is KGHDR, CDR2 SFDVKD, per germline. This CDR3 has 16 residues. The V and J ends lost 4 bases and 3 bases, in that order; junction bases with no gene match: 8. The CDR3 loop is CATSEMRQGANQPQHF. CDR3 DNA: TGTGCCACCAGTGAAATGAGACAGGGTGCCAATCAGCCCCAGCATTTT.

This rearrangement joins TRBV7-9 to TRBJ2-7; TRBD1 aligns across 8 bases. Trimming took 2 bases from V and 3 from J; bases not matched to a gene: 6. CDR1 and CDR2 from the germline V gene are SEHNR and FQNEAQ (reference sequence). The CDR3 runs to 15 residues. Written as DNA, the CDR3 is TGTGCCAGCAGCTTAACCGGGACAGGAGGCTACGAGCAGTACTTC. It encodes CASSLTGTGGYEQYF.

The CDR3 DNA reads as TGTGCCTGGAGTGAGAGGGAGGGCCACGAGCAGTACTTC. Amino acids: CAWSEREGHEQYF. The gene calls are TRBV30 and TRBJ2-7; 7 bases match TRBD2. Germline V gene lookup returns CDR1 GTSNPN and CDR2 SVGIG (reference sequence). The junction had 5 bases not matched to a gene; V was cut back by 1 base and J by 5 bases. The CDR3 is 13 amino acids. The whole variable domain, remainder taken from reference TRBV30 and TRBJ2-7, is SQTIHQWPATLVQPVGSPLSLECTVEGTSNPNLYWYRQAAGRGLQLLFYSVGIGQISSEVPQNLSASRPQDRQFILSSKKLLLSDSGFYLCAWSEREGHEQYFGPGTRLTVT.

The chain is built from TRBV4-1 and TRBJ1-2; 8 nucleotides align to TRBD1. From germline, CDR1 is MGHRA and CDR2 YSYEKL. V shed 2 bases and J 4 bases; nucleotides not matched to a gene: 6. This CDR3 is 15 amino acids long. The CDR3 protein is CASSQLGQGSYGYTF. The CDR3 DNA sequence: TGCGCCAGCAGCCAACTTGGACAGGGCAGCTATGGCTACACCTTC.

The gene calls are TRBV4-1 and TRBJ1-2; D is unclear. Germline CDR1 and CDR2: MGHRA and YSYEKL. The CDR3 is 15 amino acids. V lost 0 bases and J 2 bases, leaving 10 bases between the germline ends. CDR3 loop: CASSQDREGNYGYTF. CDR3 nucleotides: TGCGCCAGCAGCCAAGATAGGGAGGGAAACTATGGCTACACCTTC.

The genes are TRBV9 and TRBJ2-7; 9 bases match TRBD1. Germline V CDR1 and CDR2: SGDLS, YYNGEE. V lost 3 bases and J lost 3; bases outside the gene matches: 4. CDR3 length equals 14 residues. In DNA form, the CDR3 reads TGTGCCAGCAGCGGCCGGGACAGGGACTACGAGCAGTACTTC. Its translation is CASSGRDRDYEQYF.

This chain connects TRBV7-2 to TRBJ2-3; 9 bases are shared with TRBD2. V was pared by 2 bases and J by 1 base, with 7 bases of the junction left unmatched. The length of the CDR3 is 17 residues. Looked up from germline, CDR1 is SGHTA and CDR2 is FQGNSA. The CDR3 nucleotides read TGTGCCAGCAGCTTAATTGCGGGAGGGCCTGGCACAGATACGCAGTATTTT. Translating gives CASSLIAGGPGTDTQYF.

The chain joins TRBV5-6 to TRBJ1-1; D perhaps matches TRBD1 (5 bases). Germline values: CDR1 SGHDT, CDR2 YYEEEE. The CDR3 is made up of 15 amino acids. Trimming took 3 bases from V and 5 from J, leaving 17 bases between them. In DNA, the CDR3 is TGTGCCAGCAGCTATCAGGGATCATCTGGTACTGAAGCTTTCTTT. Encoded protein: CASSYQGSSGTEAFF.

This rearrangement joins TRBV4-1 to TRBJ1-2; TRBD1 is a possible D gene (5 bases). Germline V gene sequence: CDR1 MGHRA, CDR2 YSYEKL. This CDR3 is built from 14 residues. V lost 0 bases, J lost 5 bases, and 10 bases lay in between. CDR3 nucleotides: TGCGCCAGCAGCCAAGACCAGGGCCGGTATGGCTACACCTTC. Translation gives CASSQDQGRYGYTF.

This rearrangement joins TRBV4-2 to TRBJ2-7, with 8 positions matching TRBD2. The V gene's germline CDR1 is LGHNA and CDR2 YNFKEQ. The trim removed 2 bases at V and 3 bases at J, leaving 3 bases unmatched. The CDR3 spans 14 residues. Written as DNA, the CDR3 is TGTGCCAGCAGCCAAAAAGGGACTAGCTACGAGCAGTACTTC. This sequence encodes CASSQKGTSYEQYF.

The CDR3: CASSQAAGIYGYTF. The DNA of the CDR3 is TGTGCCAGCAGCCAAGCAGCAGGAATCTATGGCTACACCTTC. The chain has TRBV3-1 (or the pseudogene TRBV3-2) and TRBJ1-2; D gene unclear. Germline V CDR1 and CDR2: LGHDT, YNNKEL (reference sequence). The CDR3 consists of 14 residues. The germline V and J ends were trimmed by 1 base and 4 bases, with 10 bases remaining between them.

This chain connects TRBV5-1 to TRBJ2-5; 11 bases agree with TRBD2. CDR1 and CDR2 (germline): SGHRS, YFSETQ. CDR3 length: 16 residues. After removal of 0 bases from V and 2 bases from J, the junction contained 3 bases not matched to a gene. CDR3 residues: CASSLVLAGGQETQYF. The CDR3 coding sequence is TGCGCCAGCAGCTTGGTGCTAGCGGGAGGTCAAGAGACCCAGTACTTC.

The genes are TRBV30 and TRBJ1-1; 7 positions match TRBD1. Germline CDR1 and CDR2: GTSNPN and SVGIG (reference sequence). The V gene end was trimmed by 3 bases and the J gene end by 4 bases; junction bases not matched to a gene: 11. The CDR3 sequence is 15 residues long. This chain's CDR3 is CAWRDKYRGSTEAFF. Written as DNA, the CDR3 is TGTGCCTGGAGAGACAAATACAGGGGAAGCACTGAAGCTTTCTTT.

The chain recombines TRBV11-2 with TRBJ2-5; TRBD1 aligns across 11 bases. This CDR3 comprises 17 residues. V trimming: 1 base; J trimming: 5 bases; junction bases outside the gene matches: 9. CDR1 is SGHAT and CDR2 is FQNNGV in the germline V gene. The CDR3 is CASSLGDRDRGRETQYF. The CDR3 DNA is TGTGCCAGCAGCTTAGGGGATAGGGACAGGGGGAGGGAGACCCAGTACTTC.

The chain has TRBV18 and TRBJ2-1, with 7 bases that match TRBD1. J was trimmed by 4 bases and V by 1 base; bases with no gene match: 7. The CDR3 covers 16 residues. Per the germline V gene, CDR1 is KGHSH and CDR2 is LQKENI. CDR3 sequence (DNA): TGTGCCAGCTCACCACAAGAAGGGGGCGCGTACAATGAGCAGTTCTTC. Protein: CASSPQEGGAYNEQFF.

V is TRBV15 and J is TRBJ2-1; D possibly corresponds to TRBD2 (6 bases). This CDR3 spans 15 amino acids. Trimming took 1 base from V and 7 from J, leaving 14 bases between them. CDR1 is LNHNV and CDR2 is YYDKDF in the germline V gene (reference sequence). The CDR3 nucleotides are TGTGCCACCAGCAGAGGGGACTTCCTTGGGAATGAGCAGTTCTTC. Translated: CATSRGDFLGNEQFF.

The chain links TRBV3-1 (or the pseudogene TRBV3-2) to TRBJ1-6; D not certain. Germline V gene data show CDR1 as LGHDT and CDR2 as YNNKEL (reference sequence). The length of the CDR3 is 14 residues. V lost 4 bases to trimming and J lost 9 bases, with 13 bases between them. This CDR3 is CASSRVGRVSPLHF. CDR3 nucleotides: TGTGCCAGCAGCCGTGTCGGGAGGGTTTCACCCCTCCACTTT.

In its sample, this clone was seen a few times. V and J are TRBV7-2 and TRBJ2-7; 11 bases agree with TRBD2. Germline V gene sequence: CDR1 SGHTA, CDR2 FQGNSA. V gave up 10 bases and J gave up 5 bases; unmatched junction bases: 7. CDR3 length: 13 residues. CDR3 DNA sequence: TGTGCCATCCGACTAGCGGGAAGCCACGAGCAGTACTTC. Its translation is CAIRLAGSHEQYF.

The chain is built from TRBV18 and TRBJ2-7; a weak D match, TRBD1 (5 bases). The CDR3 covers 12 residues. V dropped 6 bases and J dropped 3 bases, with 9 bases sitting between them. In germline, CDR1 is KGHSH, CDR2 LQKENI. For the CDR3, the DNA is TGTGCCAGCTCTCAGGGTTTCTACGAGCAGTACTTC. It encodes CASSQGFYEQYF.

CDR3 sequence (DNA): TGTGCCAGTACCACGACAGGGGGGGTACTCTCCGGAAACACCATATATTTT. It codes for CASTTTGGVLSGNTIYF. The chain links TRBV19 to TRBJ1-3; 9 bases are shared with TRBD1. J was trimmed by 4 bases and V by 7 bases; bases with no gene match: 14. The CDR3 has 17 residues. Per the germline V gene, CDR1 is LNHDA and CDR2 is SQIVND (reference sequence). The full variable domain, in which reference TRBV19 and TRBJ1-3 provide the parts outside the CDR3, is DGGITQSPKYLFRKEGQNVTLSCEQNLNHDAMYWYRQDPGQGLRLIYYSQIVNDFQKGDIAEGYSVSREKKESFPLTVTSAQKNPTAFYLCASTTTGGVLSGNTIYFGEGSWLTVV.

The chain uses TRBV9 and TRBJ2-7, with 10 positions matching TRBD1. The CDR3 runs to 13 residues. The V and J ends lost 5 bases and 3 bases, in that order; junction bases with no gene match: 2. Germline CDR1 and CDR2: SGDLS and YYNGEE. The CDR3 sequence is CASSRTGGYEQYF. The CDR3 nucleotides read TGTGCCAGCAGTCGGACAGGGGGCTACGAGCAGTACTTC.

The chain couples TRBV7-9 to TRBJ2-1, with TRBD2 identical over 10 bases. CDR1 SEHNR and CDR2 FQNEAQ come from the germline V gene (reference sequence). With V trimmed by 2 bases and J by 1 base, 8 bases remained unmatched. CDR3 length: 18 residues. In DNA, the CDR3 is TGTGCCAGCAGCTTATACCCTAGCGGGAGTAAGTCCTACAATGAGCAGTTCTTC. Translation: CASSLYPSGSKSYNEQFF.